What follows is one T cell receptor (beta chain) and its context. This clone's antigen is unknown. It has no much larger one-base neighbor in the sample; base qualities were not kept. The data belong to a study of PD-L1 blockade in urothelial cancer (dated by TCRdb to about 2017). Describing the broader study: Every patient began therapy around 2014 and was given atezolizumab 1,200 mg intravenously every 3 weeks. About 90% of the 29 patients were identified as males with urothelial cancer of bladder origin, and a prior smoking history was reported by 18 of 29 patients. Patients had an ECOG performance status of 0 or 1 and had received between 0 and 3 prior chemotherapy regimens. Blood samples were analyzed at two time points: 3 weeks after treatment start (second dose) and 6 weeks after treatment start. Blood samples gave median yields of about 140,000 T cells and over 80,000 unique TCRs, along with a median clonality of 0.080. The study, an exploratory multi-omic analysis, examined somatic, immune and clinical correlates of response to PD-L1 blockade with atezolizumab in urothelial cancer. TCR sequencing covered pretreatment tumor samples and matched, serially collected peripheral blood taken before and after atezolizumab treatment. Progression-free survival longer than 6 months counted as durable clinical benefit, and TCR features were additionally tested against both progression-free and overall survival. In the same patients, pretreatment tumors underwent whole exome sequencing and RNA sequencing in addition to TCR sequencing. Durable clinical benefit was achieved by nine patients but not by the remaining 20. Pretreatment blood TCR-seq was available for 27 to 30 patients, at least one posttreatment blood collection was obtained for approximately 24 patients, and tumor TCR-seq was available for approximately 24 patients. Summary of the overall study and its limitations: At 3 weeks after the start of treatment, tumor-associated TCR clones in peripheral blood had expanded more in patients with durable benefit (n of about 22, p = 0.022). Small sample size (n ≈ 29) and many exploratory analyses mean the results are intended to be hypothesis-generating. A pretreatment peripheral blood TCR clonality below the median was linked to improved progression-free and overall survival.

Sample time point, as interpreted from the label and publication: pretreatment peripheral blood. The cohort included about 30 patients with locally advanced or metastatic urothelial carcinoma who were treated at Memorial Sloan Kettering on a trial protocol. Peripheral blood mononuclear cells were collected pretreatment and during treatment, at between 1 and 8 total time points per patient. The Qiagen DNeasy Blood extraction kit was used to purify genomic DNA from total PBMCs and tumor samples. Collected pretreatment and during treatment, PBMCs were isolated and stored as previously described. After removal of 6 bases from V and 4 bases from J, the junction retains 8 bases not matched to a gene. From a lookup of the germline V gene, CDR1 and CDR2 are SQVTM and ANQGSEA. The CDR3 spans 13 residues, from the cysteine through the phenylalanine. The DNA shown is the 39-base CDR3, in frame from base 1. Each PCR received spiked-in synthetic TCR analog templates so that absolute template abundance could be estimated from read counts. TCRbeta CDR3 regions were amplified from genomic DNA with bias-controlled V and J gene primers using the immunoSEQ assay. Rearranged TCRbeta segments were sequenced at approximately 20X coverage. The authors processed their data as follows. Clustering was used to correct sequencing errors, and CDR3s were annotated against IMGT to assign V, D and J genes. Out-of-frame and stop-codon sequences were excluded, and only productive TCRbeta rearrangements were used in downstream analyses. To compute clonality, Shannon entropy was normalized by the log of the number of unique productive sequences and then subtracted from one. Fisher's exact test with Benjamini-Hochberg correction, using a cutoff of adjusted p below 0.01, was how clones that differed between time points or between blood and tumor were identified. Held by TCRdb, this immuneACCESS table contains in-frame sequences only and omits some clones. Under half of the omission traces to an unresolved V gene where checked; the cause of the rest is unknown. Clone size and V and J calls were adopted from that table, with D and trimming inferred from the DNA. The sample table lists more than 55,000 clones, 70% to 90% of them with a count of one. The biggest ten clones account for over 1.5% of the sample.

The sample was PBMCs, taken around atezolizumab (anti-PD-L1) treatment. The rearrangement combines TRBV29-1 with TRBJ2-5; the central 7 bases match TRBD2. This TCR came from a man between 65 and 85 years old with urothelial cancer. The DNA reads TGCAGCGTCTGGGAGGGAGTAGGAGAGACCCAGTACTTC. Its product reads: CSVWEGVGETQYF.